A single sample gave rise to the 27 T cell receptor beta chains below, sequenced in a study of shared clonotypes between healthy human individuals. TCRdb's copy holds only in-frame clones and misses some; the assay was immunoSEQ multiplex PCR. The sample includes 530,000 or so clones, 60% to 80% seen only once; the top ten take around 13%. The source material was PBMCs. Every receptor here comes from a woman aged 40 to 49 in good health. Some clones in this sample may be carry-over from other donors' samples.

The chain uses TRBV6-6 and TRBJ1-5, with a weak D call TRBD1 (6 bases). This CDR3 has 14 amino acids. Deletions cut 5 bases from V and 2 bases from J, with 10 bases between. Germline V lookup: CDR1 MNHNY, CDR2 SVGAGI (reference sequence). The DNA for the CDR3 is TGTGCCAGCAGTAACAGGGAGCGCAATCAGCCCCAGCATTTT. Protein: CASSNRERNQPQHF.

DNA for the CDR3: TGTGCCAGCAGCTTAGAGGACAGGGGGCACGAGCAGTACTTC. Protein: CASSLEDRGHEQYF. The rearrangement links TRBV7-6 to TRBJ2-7; 11 nucleotides line up with TRBD1. Germline CDR1 and CDR2: SGHVS and FNYEAQ. The V gene end was trimmed by 1 base and the J gene end by 5 bases; junction bases not matched to a gene: 1. The CDR3 covers 14 residues.

The V call is TRBV18, the J call TRBJ1-3, with D possibly matching TRBD1 (5 bases). V lost 4 bases to trimming and J lost 2 bases, with 18 bases between them. The CDR3 spans 17 residues. CDR1 and CDR2 from the germline V gene are KGHSH and LQKENI. For the CDR3, the DNA is TGTGCCAGCTCACGACTACAGGTTGGCCGAACTGGAAACACCATATATTTT. This encodes CASSRLQVGRTGNTIYF. Full variable domain (remainder filled in from reference TRBV18 and TRBJ1-3): NAGVMQNPRHLVRRRGQEARLRCSPMKGHSHVYWYRQLPEEGLKFMVYLQKENIIDESGMPKERFSAEFPKEGPSILRIQQVVRGDSAAYFCASSRLQVGRTGNTIYFGEGSWLTVV.

DNA of the CDR3: TGCGCCAGCAGCCGGAGGTCGAGCGGGCGTTCAACCTACAATGAGCAGTTCTTC. Its translation: CASSRRSSGRSTYNEQFF. The rearrangement joins TRBV4-3 to TRBJ2-1; possible D gene TRBD2, 6 bases. The CDR3 is made up of 18 amino acids. Germline CDR1 LGHNA, CDR2 YSLEER. The V end lost 4 bases, the J end lost 2 bases, and 21 bases lay between the germline ends.

V gene TRBV28 combines with J gene TRBJ2-1; perhaps TRBD2 as D (8 bases). The CDR3 has 20 residues. CDR1 MDHEN and CDR2 SYDVKM come from the germline V gene. Trimming left V 6 bases short and J 0 bases short, with 27 bases between. The DNA for the CDR3 is TGTGCCAGCAGGGGACAGAAGCCCCTTAGCGGGGCGGGCTCCTACAATGAGCAGTTCTTC. This codes for CASRGQKPLSGAGSYNEQFF.

V gene TRBV28 combines with J gene TRBJ1-3; a weak D match, TRBD1 (5 bases). CDR3 length equals 16 residues. V was trimmed by 4 bases and J by 4 bases, leaving 17 bases between them. The V gene's germline CDR1 is MDHEN and CDR2 SYDVKM. The CDR3 region is CASSSTPGGGGNTIYF. For the CDR3, the DNA is TGTGCCAGCAGTTCCACCCCGGGGGGGGGAGGAAACACCATATATTTT. Using reference TRBV28 and TRBJ1-3 for the parts outside the CDR3, the full variable domain is DVKVTQSSRYLVKRTGEKVFLECVQDMDHENMFWYRQDPGLGLRLIYFSYDVKMKEKGDIPEGYSVSREKKERFSLILESASTNQTSMYLCASSSTPGGGGNTIYFGEGSWLTVV.

This clone was seen a few times. This chain joins TRBV7-2 and TRBJ1-5; possibly TRBD1 for D (5 bases). The germline V gene has CDR1 SGHTA and CDR2 FQGNSA. There are 12 residues in the CDR3. V lost 4 bases, J lost 5 bases, and 6 bases lay in between. CDR3 nucleotides: TGTGCCAGCAGCTGGGGGGATCAGCCCCAGCATTTT. Its protein product is CASSWGDQPQHF.

The rearrangement uses TRBV5-5 and TRBJ2-5; 10 bases are a match to TRBD2. Losses at the gene ends were 0 bases for V and 3 bases for J; bases not matched to a gene: 8. The CDR3 extends over 17 amino acids. Per the germline V gene, CDR1 is SGHKS and CDR2 is YYEKEE (reference sequence). The CDR3 region has the DNA TGTGCCAGCAGCTTGGGACTGGGGACTAGCGACAAAGAGACCCAGTACTTC. This gives the protein CASSLGLGTSDKETQYF.

The chain links TRBV29-1 to TRBJ2-7; D possibly corresponds to TRBD1 (5 bases). The CDR3 sequence is 12 residues long. Germline lookup yields CDR1 SQVTM and CDR2 ANQGSEA. V lost 1 base, J lost 2 bases, and 6 bases lay in between. In DNA form, the CDR3 reads TGCAGCGTTGAAGTAGGGGCCTACGAGCAGTACTTC. As protein: CSVEVGAYEQYF.

This clone came up a few times. The chain recombines TRBV2 with TRBJ2-2, with 8 bases lining up with TRBD1. The junction had 8 bases not matched to a gene; V was cut back by 10 bases and J by 4 bases. The CDR3 length is 14 residues. CDR1 SNHLY and CDR2 FYNNEI come from the germline V gene. The CDR3 coding sequence is TGTGCCACCCAGGACAGGGCGGTCACCGGGGAGCTGTTTTTT. Its translation: CATQDRAVTGELFF.

A few counts support this clone. The CDR3 is CASSQDLGARGEKLFF. CDR3 in DNA: TGCGCCAGCAGCCAAGATTTAGGAGCCCGGGGTGAAAAACTGTTTTTT. V usage is TRBV4-3 and J usage is TRBJ1-4; D is undetermined. The V gene's germline CDR1 is LGHNA and CDR2 YSLEER. The V and J ends lost 0 bases and 7 bases respectively, with 15 bases between them. This CDR3 spans 16 amino acids.

This chain connects TRBV19 to TRBJ1-1, with a possible D match to TRBD1 (6 bases). The CDR3 is 14 amino acids. With 7 bases removed from V and 5 bases from J, the gap between germline ends came to 17 bases. Germline lookup yields CDR1 LNHDA and CDR2 SQIVND (reference sequence). DNA of the CDR3: TGTGCCAGTAACGAGGGGGGTGGTTGGACTGAAGCTTTCTTT. It specifies CASNEGGGWTEAFF.

For the CDR3, the DNA is TGTGCCAGCAGTGACTCGCCGGGAGGACACACCGGGGAGCTGTTTTTT. Translating gives CASSDSPGGHTGELFF. This chain joins TRBV6-4 and TRBJ2-2; 7 nucleotides line up with TRBD2. In germline, CDR1 is MRHNA, CDR2 SNTAGT. The CDR3 loop spans 16 amino acids. J was trimmed by 3 bases and V by 0 bases; bases with no gene match: 4.

This clone has more than one count but fewer than ten. The chain has TRBV7-9 and TRBJ1-1; tentative D call: TRBD1 (6 bases). V was clipped by 6 bases and J by 6 bases, with 14 bases between them. The CDR3 has 13 amino acids. Germline-derived CDR1 and CDR2 are SEHNR and FQNEAQ (reference sequence). This CDR3 reads CASRRTVYPEAFF. In nucleotides, the CDR3 is TGTGCCAGCAGAAGGACAGTCTACCCTGAAGCTTTCTTT.

The chain has TRBV6-1 and TRBJ2-7; D might be TRBD1 (6 bases). The J call may be faulty, since TRBJ2-5 better matches the DNA end. Germline V lookup: CDR1 MNHNS, CDR2 SASEGT. The CDR3 is made up of 17 amino acids. The CDR3 loop is CASSVSVWGQGGETQYF. Here the CDR3 DNA reads TGTGCCAGCAGTGTCTCAGTTTGGGGGCAGGGTGGGGAGACCCAGTACTTC.

This clone was counted once. The chain is built from TRBV28 and TRBJ2-3; D is perhaps TRBD1 (5 bases). The CDR3 runs to 12 residues. V was pared by 3 bases and J by 6 bases, with 7 bases between. CDR1 is MDHEN, CDR2 SYDVKM, per germline. The CDR3 region has the DNA TGTGCCAGCAGTTTCACAGGTGATACGCAGTATTTT. Its protein product is CASSFTGDTQYF.

This rearrangement joins TRBV7-2 to TRBJ2-3; 8 bases fit TRBD2. The length of the CDR3 is 17 residues. J gave up 2 bases and V 6 bases, and 13 bases lay outside the gene matches. Germline V gene lookup returns CDR1 SGHTA and CDR2 FQGNSA. CDR3 DNA: TGTGCCAGCAGTCGAGCCCTTAGCGGGATAAACACAGATACGCAGTATTTT. It specifies CASSRALSGINTDTQYF.

This chain connects TRBV5-1 to TRBJ2-3, with TRBD1 matching over 7 bases. CDR1 is SGHRS, CDR2 YFSETQ, per germline. The trim removed 4 bases at V and 0 bases at J, leaving 5 bases unmatched. The CDR3 has 15 amino acids. The CDR3 sequence: CASSAPGGSTDTQYF. In nucleotides, the CDR3 is TGCGCCAGCAGCGCGCCAGGGGGAAGCACAGATACGCAGTATTTT.

The rearrangement joins TRBV25-1 to TRBJ2-2; TRBD1 is a possible D gene (6 bases). From germline, CDR1 is MGHDK and CDR2 SYGVNS. V was cut by 4 bases and J by 2 bases, with 17 bases left in between. CDR3 length: 17 amino acids. DNA of the CDR3: TGTGCCAGCAGTGGATTTCCTCCGGGACATAACACCGGGGAGCTGTTTTTT. Its translation is CASSGFPPGHNTGELFF. Complete variable domain (other parts from reference TRBV25-1 and TRBJ2-2): EADIYQTPRYLVIGTGKKITLECSQTMGHDKMYWYQQDPGMELHLIHYSYGVNSTEKGDLSSESTVSRIRTEHFPLTLESARPSHTSQYLCASSGFPPGHNTGELFFGEGSRLTVL.

V usage is TRBV6-1 and J usage is TRBJ2-7, with D perhaps matching TRBD2 (6 bases). The V and J ends lost 8 bases and 4 bases respectively, with 21 bases between them. The length of the CDR3 is 15 residues. Germline lookup yields CDR1 MNHNS and CDR2 SASEGT. The CDR3 loop is CASRPPGSPVYEQYF. The CDR3 DNA is TGTGCCAGCCGCCCTCCCGGGAGTCCAGTTTACGAGCAGTACTTC.

For this clone: Being one base from a much bigger clone, this may be a read error. The identical CDR3 is also encoded by other nucleotide sequences in the sample. This chain links TRBV5-8 with TRBJ2-7, with D hard to call. Germline loops: CDR1 SGHTS, CDR2 YDEGEE. The CDR3 is 11 amino acids. Trimming removed 4 bases at V and 2 bases at J, with 4 bases between. CDR3 region: CASSPTYEQYF. The CDR3 DNA reads TGTGCCAGCAGCCCCACCTACGAGCAGTACTTC.

This chain uses TRBV19 with TRBJ2-7; 8 nucleotides line up with TRBD2. Germline V gives CDR1 LNHDA, CDR2 SQIVND (reference sequence). The J segment lost 3 bases and the V segment lost 3 bases, leaving 10 bases of the junction unmatched. This CDR3 spans 16 amino acids. DNA of the CDR3: TGTGCCAGTAGTATCGGTTCTAGCGGGTTGTACTACGAGCAGTACTTC. Protein product: CASSIGSSGLYYEQYF. Full variable domain (outside the CDR3, taken from reference TRBV19 and TRBJ2-7): DGGITQSPKYLFRKEGQNVTLSCEQNLNHDAMYWYRQDPGQGLRLIYYSQIVNDFQKGDIAEGYSVSREKKESFPLTVTSAQKNPTAFYLCASSIGSSGLYYEQYFGPGTRLTVT.

The V and J genes are TRBV27 and TRBJ2-5; D may be TRBD1 or TRBD2 (5 bases each). V was cut by 2 bases and J by 5 bases, with 15 bases left in between. The CDR3 spans 15 residues. Per germline, CDR1 MNHEY and CDR2 SMNVEV (reference sequence). The CDR3 region has the DNA TGTGCCAGCAGTTTAGCTCCAGGGACGTTCGAGACCCAGTACTTC. It is translated as CASSLAPGTFETQYF.

This sequence joins TRBV6-5 and TRBJ2-5, with 10 nucleotides matching TRBD1. The CDR3 loop spans 14 amino acids. V was clipped by 6 bases and J by 4 bases; unmatched bases: 5. Germline V lookup: CDR1 MNHEY, CDR2 SVGAGI. CDR3 in amino acids: CASRGQGSGETQYF. CDR3 coding DNA: TGTGCCAGCAGGGGACAGGGGAGTGGAGAGACCCAGTACTTC.

The chain carries TRBV6-5 and TRBJ2-2; maybe TRBD2 (6 bases). V gave up 6 bases and J gave up 3 bases, with 11 bases separating them. CDR1 is MNHEY and CDR2 is SVGAGI in the germline V gene. The CDR3 is 14 amino acids. The CDR3 DNA sequence: TGTGCCAGCAGGCCGGGACTGCACACCGGGGAGCTGTTTTTT. Translated: CASRPGLHTGELFF.

The gene calls are TRBV7-3 and TRBJ2-3; possibly TRBD1 for D (6 bases). Trimming removed 2 bases from V and 4 bases from J, with 10 bases in between. The CDR3 loop spans 14 amino acids. The V gene's germline CDR1 is SGHTA and CDR2 FQGTGA. The CDR3 DNA sequence: TGTGCCAGCAGCTTATACCAGGGGTCAGATACGCAGTATTTT. It is translated as CASSLYQGSDTQYF.

At least ten counts were recorded for this clone. The same CDR3 also results from other DNA sequences found in this sample. The gene calls are TRBV6-5 and TRBJ2-1; D is unclear. Trimming took 6 bases from V and 1 from J, leaving 13 bases between them. Germline assignment: CDR1 MNHEY and CDR2 SVGAGI. CDR3 length equals 15 residues. CDR3 protein: CASSPLRGSYNEQFF. CDR3 DNA sequence: TGTGCCAGCAGCCCTTTACGAGGTTCCTACAATGAGCAGTTCTTC.